Below are 10 T cell receptor beta chains sequenced from a single sample in a study of human T cells and chemical hapten exposure. TCRdb ran MiXCR on the RACE reads and lists one entry per CDR3 protein. This sample has 250,000 to 300,000 distinct CDR3 sequences, with 7.5% to 9% found just once. The time point denotes: pre-sensitization, week 0. Noted treatment: therapeutic diphenylcyclopropenone sensitization with weekly scalp DPC. Sequenced here: whole blood, sampled in connection with sensitization to the hapten diphenylcyclopropenone (DPC). The receptors were sampled from a young man with alopecia areata. Some clones in this sample may be carry-over from other donors' samples.

The chain links TRBV5-5 to TRBJ2-5; D perhaps matches TRBD1 (6 bases). V was clipped by 3 bases and J by 3 bases, with 6 bases between them. This CDR3 contains 12 residues. Germline CDR1 SGHKS, CDR2 YYEKEE (reference sequence). The CDR3, as DNA: TGTGCCAGCAGCTACAGGGAAGAGACCCAGTACTTC. Translating it yields CASSYREETQYF.

CDR3 nucleotide sequence: TGCGCCAGCAGCCGAATGGACCCGACAGATACGCAGTATTTT. Its translation is CASSRMDPTDTQYF. This sequence joins TRBV5-1 and TRBJ2-3, with D unresolved. Germline values: CDR1 SGHRS, CDR2 YFSETQ. The CDR3 has 14 amino acids. The V end was cut by 4 bases, the J end by 3 bases, with 12 bases between. Full variable domain (remainder filled in from reference TRBV5-1 and TRBJ2-3): KAGVTQTPRYLIKTRGQQVTLSCSPISGHRSVSWYQQTPGQGLQFLFEYFSETQRNKGNFPGRFSGRQFSNSRSEMNVSTLELGDSALYLCASSRMDPTDTQYFGPGTRLTVL.

There are many counts of this clonotype. V gene TRBV7-9 combines with J gene TRBJ1-6; 10 positions agree with TRBD1. The CDR3 contains 17 residues. The J segment lost 11 bases and the V segment lost 5 bases, leaving 15 bases of the junction unmatched. Looked up from germline, CDR1 is SEHNR and CDR2 is FQNEAQ (reference sequence). The CDR3 loop reads CASSRPPAGTGVAPLHF. The DNA for the CDR3 is TGTGCCAGCAGCCGACCTCCTGCCGGGACAGGGGTGGCACCCCTCCACTTT.

This clonotype was counted many times. One end of the junction does not line up with germline, which may come from a read error. CDR3 nucleotides: TGTGCCAGCAGCTTAGCGTCTGGGGCCAACGTCCTGACTTTC. As protein: CASSLASGANVLTF. This chain links TRBV5-1 with TRBJ2-6, with D possibly being TRBD2 (5 bases). The CDR3 contains 14 residues. CDR1 is SGHRS and CDR2 is YFSETQ in the germline V gene.

In its sample, this clonotype was seen a few times. The CDR3: CASSPYSGPILSGANVLTF. Written as DNA, the CDR3 is TGTGCCAGCTCACCGTATTCGGGGCCCATCCTCTCTGGGGCCAACGTCCTGACTTTC. The chain combines TRBV18 with TRBJ2-6; D assignment may be TRBD1 or TRBD2 (5 bases each). Germline CDR1 and CDR2: KGHSH and LQKENI. This CDR3 comprises 19 residues. V gave up 3 bases and J gave up 0 bases, with 18 bases separating them.

This clonotype was found many times. The V gene is TRBV20-1, the J gene TRBJ2-5; 8 bases map to TRBD2. Germline V lookup: CDR1 DFQATT, CDR2 SNEGSKA (reference sequence). CDR3 length: 16 amino acids. V dropped 1 base and J dropped 2; count of bases not matched to a gene: 9. CDR3 in DNA: TGCAGTGCTAGAGCCCCGGGACTAGTCGCTCAAGAGACCCAGTACTTC. Translating it yields CSARAPGLVAQETQYF.

This clonotype appeared a few times. The chain links TRBV5-1 to TRBJ1-1; no reliable D call. There are 15 residues in the CDR3. Germline loops: CDR1 SGHRS, CDR2 YFSETQ. Trimming removed 0 bases at V and 3 bases at J, with 12 bases between. Here the CDR3 reads CASSLVPGWDTEAFF. As DNA, the CDR3 is TGCGCCAGCAGCTTGGTCCCGGGGTGGGACACTGAAGCTTTCTTT.

V is TRBV29-1 and J is TRBJ1-2; D may be TRBD1 (5 bases). CDR1 is SQVTM and CDR2 is ANQGSEA in the germline V gene. The CDR3 loop spans 13 amino acids. Trimming stripped 2 bases from V and 0 bases from J, with 7 bases between. This CDR3 is CSVERGSNYGYTF. CDR3 in DNA: TGCAGCGTTGAAAGGGGATCTAACTATGGCTACACCTTC.

At least ten counts were recorded for this clonotype. The chain couples TRBV24-1 to TRBJ2-2; perhaps TRBD2 as D (6 bases). The CDR3 runs to 12 residues. CDR1 is KGHDR, CDR2 SFDVKD, per germline. The ends were cut back, 9 bases at V and 6 bases at J, with 10 bases in the middle. CDR3 loop: CATGGVAGELFF. The CDR3 DNA sequence: TGTGCCACCGGAGGGGTTGCCGGGGAGCTGTTTTTT.

This clonotype showed up just a few times. The J gene is TRBJ2-7, the V gene TRBV7-3; 10 bases agree with TRBD1. Germline values: CDR1 SGHTA, CDR2 FQGTGA. The CDR3 spans 13 residues. Trimming removed 5 bases from V and 6 bases from J; junction bases left unmatched: 4. The CDR3 spells CASSVDRGREQYF. The CDR3, as DNA: TGTGCCAGCAGCGTCGACAGGGGGCGCGAGCAGTACTTC.